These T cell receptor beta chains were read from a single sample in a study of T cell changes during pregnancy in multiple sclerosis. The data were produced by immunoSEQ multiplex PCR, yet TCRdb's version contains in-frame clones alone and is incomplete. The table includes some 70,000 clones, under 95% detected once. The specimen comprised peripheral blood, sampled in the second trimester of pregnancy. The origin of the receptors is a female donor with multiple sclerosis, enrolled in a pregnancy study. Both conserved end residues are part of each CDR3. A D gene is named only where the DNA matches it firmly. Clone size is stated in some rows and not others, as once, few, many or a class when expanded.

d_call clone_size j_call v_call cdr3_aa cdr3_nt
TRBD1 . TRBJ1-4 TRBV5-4 CASSLAGTAGEKLFF TGTGCCAGCAGCTTGGCCGGGACAGCAGGGGAAAAACTGTTTTTT
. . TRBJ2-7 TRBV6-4 CASSERAEGSYEQYF TGTGCCAGCAGTGAGAGGGCCGAGGGATCCTACGAGCAGTACTTC
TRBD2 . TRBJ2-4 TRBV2 CASDIKKLGGSYF TGTGCCAGCGACATAAAAAAACTGGGGGGGAGCTACTTC
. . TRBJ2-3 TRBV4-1 CASSQDIPGGGTDTQYF TGCGCCAGCAGCCAAGATATACCGGGGGGCGGGACAGATACGCAGTATTTT
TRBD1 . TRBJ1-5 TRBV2 CASRRQGYQPQHF TGTGCCAGCAGAAGACAGGGGTATCAGCCCCAGCATTTT
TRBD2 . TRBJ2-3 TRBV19 CASSMSLAGGRDTDTQYF TGTGCCAGTAGTATGAGTTTAGCGGGGGGGCGGGACACAGATACGCAGTATTTT
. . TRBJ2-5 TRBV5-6 CASSRGTDQETQYF TGTGCCAGCAGCCGGGGGACAGATCAAGAGACCCAGTACTTC
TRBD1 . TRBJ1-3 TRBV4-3 CASSQEQGGGNTIYF TGCGCCAGCAGCCAAGAACAGGGGGGAGGAAACACCATATATTTT
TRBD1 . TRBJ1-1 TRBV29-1 CSVRQGSATEAFF TGCAGCGTTCGACAGGGGTCGGCCACTGAAGCTTTCTTT
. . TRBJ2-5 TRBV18 CASAGMQETQYF TGTGCCTCTGCAGGGATGCAAGAGACCCAGTACTTC
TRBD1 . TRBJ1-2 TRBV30 CAWIRTGVDNGYTF TGTGCCTGGATTCGGACAGGGGTAGATAATGGCTACACCTTC
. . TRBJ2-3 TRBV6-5 CASSYLGVRTDTQYF TGTGCCAGCAGTTACCTCGGGGTTCGCACAGATACGCAGTATTTT
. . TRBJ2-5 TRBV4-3 CASSQEPRKEETQYF TGCGCCAGCAGCCAAGAACCCAGAAAAGAAGAGACCCAGTACTTC
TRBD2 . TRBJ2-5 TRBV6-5 CASRTPGGKETQYF TGTGCCAGCAGGACCCCGGGGGGGAAAGAGACCCAGTACTTC
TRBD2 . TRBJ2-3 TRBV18 CASSQRLAGESSTDTQYF TGTGCCAGCTCCCAACGACTAGCGGGGGAGTCTAGCACAGATACGCAGTATTTT
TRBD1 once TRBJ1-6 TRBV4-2 CASSQQTGAYNSPLHF TGTGCCAGCAGCCAACAGACAGGGGCGTATAATTCACCCCTCCACTTT
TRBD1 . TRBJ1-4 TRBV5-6 CASRRDRDEKLFF TGTGCCAGCAGACGGGACAGGGATGAAAAACTGTTTTTT
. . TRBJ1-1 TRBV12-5 CASGLMGAEAFF TGTGCTAGTGGTTTGATGGGCGCTGAAGCTTTCTTT
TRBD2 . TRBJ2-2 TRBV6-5 CASRRGGSGELFF TGTGCCAGCAGGCGGGGGGGATCGGGGGAGCTGTTTTTT
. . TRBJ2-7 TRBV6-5 CASSYIQAGPWDEQYF TGTGCCAGCAGTTACATCCAGGCGGGACCTTGGGACGAGCAGTACTTC
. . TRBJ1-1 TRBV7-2 CASSFMRFGAGTEAFF TGTGCCAGCAGCTTTATGAGGTTTGGGGCTGGCACTGAAGCTTTCTTT
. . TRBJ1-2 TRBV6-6 CASSYSNSDTF TGTGCCAGCAGTTACTCGAACTCGGACACCTTC
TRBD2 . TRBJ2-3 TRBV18 CASSPLRGAGTDTQYF TGTGCCAGCTCACCGTTGCGGGGGGCCGGGACAGATACGCAGTATTTT
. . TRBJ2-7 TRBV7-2 CASSLARTAPYEQYF TGTGCCAGCAGCTTAGCGAGGACAGCGCCCTACGAGCAGTACTTC
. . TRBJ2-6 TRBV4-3 CASSQDRGSGANVLTF TGCGCCAGCAGCCAAGATCGCGGGTCTGGGGCCAACGTCCTGACTTTC
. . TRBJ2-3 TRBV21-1 CASSQEPSTDTQYF TGTGCCAGCAGCCAAGAGCCGAGCACAGATACGCAGTATTTT
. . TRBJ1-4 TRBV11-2 CASSLEGLATNEKLFF TGTGCCAGCAGCTTAGAGGGCCTCGCAACTAATGAAAAACTGTTTTTT
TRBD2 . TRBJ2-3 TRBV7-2 CASSLRAGGRDTQYF TGTGCCAGCAGCTTAAGGGCGGGGGGAAGAGATACGCAGTATTTT
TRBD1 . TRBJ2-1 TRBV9 CASSAPPGQGGNEQFF TGTGCCAGCAGCGCTCCCCCGGGACAGGGAGGCAATGAGCAGTTCTTC